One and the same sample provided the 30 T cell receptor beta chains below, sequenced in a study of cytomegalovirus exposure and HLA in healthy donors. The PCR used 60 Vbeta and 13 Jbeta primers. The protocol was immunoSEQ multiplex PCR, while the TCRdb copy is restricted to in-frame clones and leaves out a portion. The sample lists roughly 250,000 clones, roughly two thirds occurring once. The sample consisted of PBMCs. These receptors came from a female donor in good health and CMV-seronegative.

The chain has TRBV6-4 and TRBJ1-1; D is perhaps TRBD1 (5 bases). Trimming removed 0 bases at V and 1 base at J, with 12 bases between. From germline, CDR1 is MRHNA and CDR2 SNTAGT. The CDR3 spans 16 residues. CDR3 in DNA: TGTGCCAGCAGTGACTCCTCAGGGAGGGGGAACACTGAAGCTTTCTTT. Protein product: CASSDSSGRGNTEAFF.

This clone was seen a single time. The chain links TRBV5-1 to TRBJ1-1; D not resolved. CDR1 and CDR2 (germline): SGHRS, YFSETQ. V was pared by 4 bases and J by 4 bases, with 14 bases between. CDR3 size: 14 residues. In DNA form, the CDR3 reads TGCGCCAGCAGCATGGAGACAACTAGCACTGAAGCTTTCTTT. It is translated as CASSMETTSTEAFF. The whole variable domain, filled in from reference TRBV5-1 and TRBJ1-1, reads KAGVTQTPRYLIKTRGQQVTLSCSPISGHRSVSWYQQTPGQGLQFLFEYFSETQRNKGNFPGRFSGRQFSNSRSEMNVSTLELGDSALYLCASSMETTSTEAFFGQGTRLTVV.

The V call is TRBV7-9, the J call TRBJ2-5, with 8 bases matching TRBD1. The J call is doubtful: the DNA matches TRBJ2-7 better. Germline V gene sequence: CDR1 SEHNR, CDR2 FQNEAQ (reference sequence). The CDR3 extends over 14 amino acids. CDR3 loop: CASSQGTGFYEQYF. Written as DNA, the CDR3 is TGTGCCAGCAGCCAAGGGACAGGATTCTACGAGCAGTACTTC.

The chain's CDR3 is CASNSGYNEQFF. The CDR3, as DNA: TGTGCCAGTAACTCGGGGTACAATGAGCAGTTCTTC. V usage is TRBV19 and J usage is TRBJ2-1; D possibly corresponds to TRBD2 (5 bases). Germline loops: CDR1 LNHDA, CDR2 SQIVND (reference sequence). The length of the CDR3 is 12 residues. The germline V and J ends were trimmed by 7 bases and 4 bases, with 8 bases remaining between them. Variable domain in full (rest from reference TRBV19 and TRBJ2-1): DGGITQSPKYLFRKEGQNVTLSCEQNLNHDAMYWYRQDPGQGLRLIYYSQIVNDFQKGDIAEGYSVSREKKESFPLTVTSAQKNPTAFYLCASNSGYNEQFFGPGTRLTVL.

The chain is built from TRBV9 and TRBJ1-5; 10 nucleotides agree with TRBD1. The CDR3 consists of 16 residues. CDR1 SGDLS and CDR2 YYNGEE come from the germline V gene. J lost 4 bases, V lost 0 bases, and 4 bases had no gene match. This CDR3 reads CASSVAWDRGNQPQHF. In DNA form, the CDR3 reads TGTGCCAGCAGCGTAGCCTGGGACAGGGGAAATCAGCCCCAGCATTTT.

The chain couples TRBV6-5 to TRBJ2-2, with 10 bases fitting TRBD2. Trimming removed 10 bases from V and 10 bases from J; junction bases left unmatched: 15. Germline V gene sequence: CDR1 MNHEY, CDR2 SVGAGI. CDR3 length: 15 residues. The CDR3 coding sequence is TGTGCCATTCGTCCCGGGTCTAGCGGGAGTTCGGAGCTGTTTTTT. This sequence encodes CAIRPGSSGSSELFF.

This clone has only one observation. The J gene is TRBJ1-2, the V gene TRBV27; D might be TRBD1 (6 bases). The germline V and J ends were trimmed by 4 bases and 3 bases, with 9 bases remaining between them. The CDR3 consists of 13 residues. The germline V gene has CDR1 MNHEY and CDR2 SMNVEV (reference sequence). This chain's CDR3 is CASSSQGHYGYTF. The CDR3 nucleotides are TGTGCCAGCAGTTCCCAGGGGCACTATGGCTACACCTTC.

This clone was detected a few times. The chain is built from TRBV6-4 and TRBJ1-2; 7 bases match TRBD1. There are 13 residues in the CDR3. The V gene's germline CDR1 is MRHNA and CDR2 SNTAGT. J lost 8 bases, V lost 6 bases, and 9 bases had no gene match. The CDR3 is CASRRPGGGGYTF. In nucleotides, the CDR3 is TGTGCCAGCAGACGGCCAGGGGGTGGGGGCTACACCTTC.

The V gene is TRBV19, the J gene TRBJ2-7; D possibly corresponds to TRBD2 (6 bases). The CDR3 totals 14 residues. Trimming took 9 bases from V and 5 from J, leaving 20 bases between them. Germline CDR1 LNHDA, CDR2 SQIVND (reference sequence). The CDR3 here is CARETTREKNEQYF. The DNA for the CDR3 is TGTGCCAGAGAAACGACCCGGGAGAAGAACGAGCAGTACTTC.

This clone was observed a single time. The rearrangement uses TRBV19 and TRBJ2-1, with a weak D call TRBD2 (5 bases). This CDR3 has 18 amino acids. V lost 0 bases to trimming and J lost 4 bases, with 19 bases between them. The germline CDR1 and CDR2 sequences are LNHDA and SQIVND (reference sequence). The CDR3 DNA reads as TGTGCCAGTAGTATAGATCTCCTAGGACTTAGTCCGTACAATGAGCAGTTCTTC. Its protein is CASSIDLLGLSPYNEQFF.

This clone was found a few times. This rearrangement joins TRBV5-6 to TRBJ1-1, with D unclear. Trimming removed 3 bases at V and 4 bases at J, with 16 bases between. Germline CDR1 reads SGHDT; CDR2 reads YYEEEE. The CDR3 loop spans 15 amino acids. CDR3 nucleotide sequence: TGTGCCAGCAGCTGGAATTGGGGAGGCGGCACTGAAGCTTTCTTT. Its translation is CASSWNWGGGTEAFF.

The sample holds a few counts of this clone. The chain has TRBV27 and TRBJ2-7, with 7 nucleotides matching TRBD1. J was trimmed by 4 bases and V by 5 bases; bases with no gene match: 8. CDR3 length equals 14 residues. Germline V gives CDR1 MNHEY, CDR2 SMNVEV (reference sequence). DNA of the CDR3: TGTGCCAGCAGTAGAGGGGGCGCCCAATACGAGCAGTACTTC. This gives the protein CASSRGGAQYEQYF.

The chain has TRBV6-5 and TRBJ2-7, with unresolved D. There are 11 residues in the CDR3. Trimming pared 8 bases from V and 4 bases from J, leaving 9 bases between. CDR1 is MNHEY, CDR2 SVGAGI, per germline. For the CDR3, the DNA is TGTGCCAGCCGTAATTTTTACGAGCAGTACTTC. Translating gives CASRNFYEQYF.

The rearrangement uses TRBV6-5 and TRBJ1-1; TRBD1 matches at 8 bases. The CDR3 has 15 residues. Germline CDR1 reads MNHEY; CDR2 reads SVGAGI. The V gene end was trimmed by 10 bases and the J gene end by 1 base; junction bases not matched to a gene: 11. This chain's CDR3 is CATTGTGQGNTEAFF. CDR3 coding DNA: TGTGCCACCACCGGGACAGGACAGGGGAACACTGAAGCTTTCTTT.

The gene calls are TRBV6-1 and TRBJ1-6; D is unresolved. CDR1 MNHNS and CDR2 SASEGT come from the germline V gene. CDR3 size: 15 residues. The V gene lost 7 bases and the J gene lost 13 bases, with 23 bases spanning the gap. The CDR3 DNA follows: TGTGCCAGCACCCCCGACGTCGGGTCGAATAGGCCCCTCCACTTT. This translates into CASTPDVGSNRPLHF.

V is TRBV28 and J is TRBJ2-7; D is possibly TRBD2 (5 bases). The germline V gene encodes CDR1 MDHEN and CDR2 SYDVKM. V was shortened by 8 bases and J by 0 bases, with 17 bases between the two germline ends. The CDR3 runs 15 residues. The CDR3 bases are TGTGCCAGCGTTTTAGAAGAGGGTACCTCCTACGAGCAGTACTTC. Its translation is CASVLEEGTSYEQYF.

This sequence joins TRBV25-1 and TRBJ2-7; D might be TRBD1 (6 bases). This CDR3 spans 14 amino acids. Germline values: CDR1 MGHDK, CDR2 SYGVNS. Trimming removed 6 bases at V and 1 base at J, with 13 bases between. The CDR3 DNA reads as TGTGCCAGCAGCGGACAGTTCCTTTCCTACGAGCAGTACTTC. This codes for CASSGQFLSYEQYF.

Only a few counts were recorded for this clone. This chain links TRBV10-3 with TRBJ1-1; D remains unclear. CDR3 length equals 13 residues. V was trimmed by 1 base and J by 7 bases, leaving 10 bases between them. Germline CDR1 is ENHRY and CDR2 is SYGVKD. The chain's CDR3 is CAISEFSFGEAFF. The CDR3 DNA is TGTGCCATCAGTGAGTTTTCGTTCGGTGAAGCTTTCTTT.

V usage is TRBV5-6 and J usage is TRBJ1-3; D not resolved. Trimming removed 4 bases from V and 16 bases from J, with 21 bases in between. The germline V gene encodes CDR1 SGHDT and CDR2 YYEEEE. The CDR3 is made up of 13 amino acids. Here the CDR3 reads CASSIWTASPPYF. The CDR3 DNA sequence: TGTGCCAGCAGCATTTGGACTGCCTCACCTCCTTATTTT.

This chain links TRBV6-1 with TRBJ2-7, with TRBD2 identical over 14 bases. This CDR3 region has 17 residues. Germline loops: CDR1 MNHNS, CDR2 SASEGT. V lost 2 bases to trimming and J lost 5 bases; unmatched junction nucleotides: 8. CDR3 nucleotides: TGTGCCAGCAGTGAACCATCGGGACTAGCGGGAGCACACGAGCAGTACTTC. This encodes CASSEPSGLAGAHEQYF.

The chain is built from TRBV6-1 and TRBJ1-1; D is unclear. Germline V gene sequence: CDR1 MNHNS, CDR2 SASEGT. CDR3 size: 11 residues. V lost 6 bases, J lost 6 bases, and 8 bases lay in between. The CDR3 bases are TGTGCCAGCAGCCCTGGCTCTGAAGCTTTCTTT. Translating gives CASSPGSEAFF.

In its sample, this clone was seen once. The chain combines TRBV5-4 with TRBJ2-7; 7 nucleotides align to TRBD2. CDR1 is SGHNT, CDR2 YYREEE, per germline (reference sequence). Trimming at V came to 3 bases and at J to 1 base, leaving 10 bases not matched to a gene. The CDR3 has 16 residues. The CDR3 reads CASSSGLREASYEQYF. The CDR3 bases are TGTGCCAGCAGCTCCGGGTTACGGGAGGCTTCCTACGAGCAGTACTTC.

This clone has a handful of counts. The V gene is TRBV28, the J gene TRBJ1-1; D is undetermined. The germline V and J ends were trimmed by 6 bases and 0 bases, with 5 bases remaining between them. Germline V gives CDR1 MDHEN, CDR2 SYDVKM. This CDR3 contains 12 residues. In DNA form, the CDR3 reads TGTGCCAGCAGAGAGTTGAACACTGAAGCTTTCTTT. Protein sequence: CASRELNTEAFF.

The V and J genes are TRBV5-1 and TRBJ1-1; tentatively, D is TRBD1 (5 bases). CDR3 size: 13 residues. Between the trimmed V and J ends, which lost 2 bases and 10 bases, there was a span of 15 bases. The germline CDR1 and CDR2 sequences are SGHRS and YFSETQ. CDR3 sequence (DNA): TGCGCCAGCAGCTTTTTTGGAGGGGAGGGAGCTTTCTTT. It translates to CASSFFGGEGAFF.

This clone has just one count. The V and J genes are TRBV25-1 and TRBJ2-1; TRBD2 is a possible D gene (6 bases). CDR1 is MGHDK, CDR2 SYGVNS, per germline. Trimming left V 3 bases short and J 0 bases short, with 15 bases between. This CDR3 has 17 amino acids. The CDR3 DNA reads TGTGCCAGCAGTGAGGGACTCGTAAAAAGCTCCTACAATGAGCAGTTCTTC. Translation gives CASSEGLVKSSYNEQFF.

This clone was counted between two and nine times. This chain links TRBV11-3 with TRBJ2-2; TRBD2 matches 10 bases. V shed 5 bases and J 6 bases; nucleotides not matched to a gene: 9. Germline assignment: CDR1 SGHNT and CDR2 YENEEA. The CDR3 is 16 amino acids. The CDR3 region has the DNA TGTGCCAGCAGCGAGGGACTAGCGAAGGGTGCCGGGGAGCTGTTTTTT. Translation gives CASSEGLAKGAGELFF.

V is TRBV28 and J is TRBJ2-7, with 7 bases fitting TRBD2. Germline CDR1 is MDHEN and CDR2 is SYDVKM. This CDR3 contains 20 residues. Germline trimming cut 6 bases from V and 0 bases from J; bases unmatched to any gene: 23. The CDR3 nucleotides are TGTGCCAGCAGCCCTCTGCCCGGGCTGGCGGGAGTGCCGGGCTCCTACGAGCAGTACTTC. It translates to CASSPLPGLAGVPGSYEQYF.

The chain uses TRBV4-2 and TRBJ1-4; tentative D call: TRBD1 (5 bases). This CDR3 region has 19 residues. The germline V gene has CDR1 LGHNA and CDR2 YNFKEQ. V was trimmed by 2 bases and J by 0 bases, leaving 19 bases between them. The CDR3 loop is CASSQPGGRGAATNEKLFF. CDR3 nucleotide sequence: TGTGCCAGCAGCCAACCGGGGGGGAGGGGAGCTGCAACTAATGAAAAACTGTTTTTT.

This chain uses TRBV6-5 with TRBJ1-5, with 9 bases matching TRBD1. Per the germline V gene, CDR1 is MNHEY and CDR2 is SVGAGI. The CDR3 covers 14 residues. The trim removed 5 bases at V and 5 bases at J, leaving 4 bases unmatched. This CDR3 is CASSVGTGYQPQHF. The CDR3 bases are TGTGCCAGCAGTGTCGGGACAGGGTATCAGCCCCAGCATTTT.

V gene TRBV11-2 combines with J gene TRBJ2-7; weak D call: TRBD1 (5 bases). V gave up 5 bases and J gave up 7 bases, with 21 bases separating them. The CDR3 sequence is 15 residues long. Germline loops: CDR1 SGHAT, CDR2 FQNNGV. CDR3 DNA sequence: TGTGCCAGCAGCCGCCTAGGGGTGACTCCTAAGGAGCAGTACTTC. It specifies CASSRLGVTPKEQYF.